These 7 T cell receptor beta chains share one sample of origin, sequenced in a study of T cell responses to AZD1222 COVID-19 vaccine. Assay: immunoSEQ multiplex PCR; the TCRdb copy retains only in-frame clones and omits some. This table holds more than 95,000 clones, 93% found once. The sample was peripheral blood, taken on day 0 of AZD1222 vaccination. The receptors come from an adult in good health.

This rearrangement joins TRBV28 to TRBJ2-7, with D possibly TRBD2 on 6 matching bases. The V gene lost 2 bases and the J gene lost 2 bases, with 10 bases spanning the gap. There are 14 residues in the CDR3. Germline CDR1 and CDR2: MDHEN and SYDVKM. The CDR3 region has the DNA TGTGCCAGCAGTTTAGCGGGGATTCCCTACGAGCAGTACTTC. Its protein product is CASSLAGIPYEQYF.

V and J are TRBV7-9 and TRBJ1-2; a possible D gene is TRBD1 (5 bases). Germline-derived CDR1 and CDR2 are SEHNR and FQNEAQ (reference sequence). CDR3 length: 11 residues. Trimming stripped 5 bases from V and 13 bases from J, with 14 bases between. The CDR3 bases are TGTGCCAGCAGCCGAGGGACCTCAGCCACCTTC. Amino acids: CASSRGTSATF.

A note on this clone: The same CDR3 can be traced to other DNA sequences in this sample. This chain uses TRBV28 with TRBJ2-7; 11 positions match TRBD2. V trimming: 2 bases; J trimming: 3 bases; junction bases outside the gene matches: 0. Germline V gene sequence: CDR1 MDHEN, CDR2 SYDVKM. The length of the CDR3 is 14 residues. CDR3 loop: CASSLGTSGYEQYF. The DNA for the CDR3 is TGTGCCAGCAGTTTAGGGACTAGCGGCTACGAGCAGTACTTC.

The chain uses TRBV4-2 and TRBJ2-7; 11 bases agree with TRBD1. Germline loops: CDR1 LGHNA, CDR2 YNFKEQ. With 2 bases clipped from V and 3 bases from J, the junction kept 3 bases outside the gene matches. This CDR3 has 15 amino acids. The CDR3 DNA reads TGTGCCAGCAGCCAATGGGACAGGGGGGGCTACGAGCAGTACTTC. This encodes CASSQWDRGGYEQYF.

V usage is TRBV6-5 and J usage is TRBJ2-5, with 7 bases identical to TRBD2. The J segment lost 3 bases and the V segment lost 10 bases, leaving 11 bases of the junction unmatched. Germline V gene sequence: CDR1 MNHEY, CDR2 SVGAGI. The CDR3 loop spans 14 amino acids. The CDR3 reads CATLNRGLEETQYF. The CDR3 DNA follows: TGTGCCACATTAAATCGCGGACTAGAAGAGACCCAGTACTTC.

V usage is TRBV5-1 and J usage is TRBJ1-2; a weak D match, TRBD1 (6 bases). CDR1 is SGHRS, CDR2 YFSETQ, per germline. Trimming took 1 base from V and 5 from J, leaving 12 bases between them. The CDR3 is 14 amino acids. CDR3 residues: CASSLMTGSYGYTF. The CDR3, as DNA: TGCGCCAGCAGCTTGATGACAGGTTCTTATGGCTACACCTTC. Variable domain in full (rest from reference TRBV5-1 and TRBJ1-2): KAGVTQTPRYLIKTRGQQVTLSCSPISGHRSVSWYQQTPGQGLQFLFEYFSETQRNKGNFPGRFSGRQFSNSRSEMNVSTLELGDSALYLCASSLMTGSYGYTFGSGTRLTVV.

The rearrangement links TRBV7-9 to TRBJ1-2; D not resolved. Germline CDR1 is SEHNR and CDR2 is FQNEAQ (reference sequence). V lost 6 bases and J lost 7, with 9 bases in between. This CDR3 is built from 11 residues. The CDR3, as DNA: TGTGCCAGCAGGACCCCCTCTGGCTACACCTTC. Translating gives CASRTPSGYTF.